The 14 T cell receptor beta chains presented below share a single source sample, sequenced in a study of CXCR3-negative and CXCR3-positive naive CD8 T cells. The method, 5' RACE with UMI labels, was used to prepare the TRB cDNA libraries. TCRdb re-called the 5' RACE reads and shows each CDR3 protein once, DNA omitted. Across some 130,000 distinct CDR3 sequences, the top ten clones capture 0.29% of the sample. Sequencing was done on a sample of naive CXCR3- CD8+ T cells from blood. Subset denoted: CD45RO-CCR7+CD27+CD95- naive CD8+ T cells lacking CXCR3 (TNR3-). Every receptor here comes from a human donor in good health. Some clones in this sample may be carry-over from other donors' samples.

The genes are TRBV9 and TRBJ1-1; TCRdb picks TRBD1, but there is no DNA to check that call. CDR1 is SGDLS and CDR2 is YYNGEE in the germline V gene. This CDR3 is 15 amino acids long. The CDR3 here is CASSVGGSLNTEAFF.

The rearrangement joins TRBV6-5 to TRBJ1-2; TCRdb outputs TRBD1, but without DNA this stays unchecked. Germline CDR1 is MNHEY and CDR2 is SVGAGI. This CDR3 has 16 residues. Here the CDR3 reads CASSYEGYGTDDGYTF.

The chain's CDR3 is CASSLPGTGGGRETQYF. V gene TRBV28 combines with J gene TRBJ2-5; TCRdb lists TRBD1, though no DNA is available to test this call. Germline V lookup: CDR1 MDHEN, CDR2 SYDVKM. The CDR3 is made up of 17 amino acids.

The chain couples TRBV4-3 to TRBJ2-1; without DNA, the TCRdb call of TRBD2 cannot be checked. The length of the CDR3 is 17 residues. Germline loops: CDR1 LGHNA, CDR2 YSLEER. This chain's CDR3 is CASSQSHTSLSLNEQFF.

The chain employs TRBV29-1 and TRBJ2-5; TCRdb calls TRBD1, which cannot be checked without DNA. CDR1 SQVTM and CDR2 ANQGSEA come from the germline V gene. This CDR3 region has 19 residues. This CDR3 reads CSARGAPLRTGDHQETQYF.

V usage is TRBV7-8 and J usage is TRBJ1-6. CDR3 length equals 13 residues. CDR1 is SGHVS, CDR2 FQNEAQ, per germline. The CDR3 reads CASSLGIGSPLHF.

The gene calls are TRBV25-1 and TRBJ1-4. Germline-derived CDR1 and CDR2 are MGHDK and SYGVNS. The CDR3 has 15 residues. The CDR3 sequence: CASSDIVDGYEKLFF.

CDR3 in amino acids: CASSQENVDPYGYTF. The rearrangement uses TRBV4-1 and TRBJ1-2. Germline V gene lookup returns CDR1 MGHRA and CDR2 YSYEKL. This CDR3 has 15 residues.

The chain has TRBV7-7 and TRBJ2-5. Germline values: CDR1 SSHAT, CDR2 FNYEAQ (reference sequence). CDR3 length: 13 residues. CDR3 sequence: CASSSVPKETQYF.

The V and J genes are TRBV6-5 and TRBJ2-5; TCRdb lists TRBD1, though no DNA is available to test this call. Germline V gene lookup returns CDR1 MNHEY and CDR2 SVGAGI. This CDR3 is 13 amino acids long. The CDR3: CASTLDWGETQYF.

The chain has TRBV29-1 and TRBJ1-1. The CDR3 covers 11 residues. Germline CDR1 and CDR2: SQVTM and ANQGSEA. The CDR3 sequence: CSVGLNTEAFF.

The V and J genes are TRBV28 and TRBJ1-5. Looked up from germline, CDR1 is MDHEN and CDR2 is SYDVKM. CDR3 size: 14 residues. The CDR3 loop reads CASSLRGLNQPQHF.

The V call is TRBV7-9, the J call TRBJ1-1. CDR3 length: 20 residues. From germline, CDR1 is SEHNR and CDR2 FQNEAQ (reference sequence). The CDR3 region is CASSLSTRGRSPFENTEAFF.

The chain combines TRBV7-2 with TRBJ2-7; lacking DNA, the TRBD1 call made by TCRdb goes unchecked. CDR1 SGHTA and CDR2 FQGNSA come from the germline V gene. This CDR3 has 15 residues. This CDR3 reads CASSQVGGITYEQYF.